This is a list of T cell receptor beta chains from one sample in a study of response to subunit inactivated influenza vaccine. Using its own MiXCR run on the RT-PCR reads, TCRdb lists one record per CDR3 protein. The sample carries 200,000 to 300,000 distinct CDR3 sequences, more than 10% recorded once. The sample in question was non-naive T cells sorted from PBMCs, obtained 14 to 15 days before vaccination. The receptor source for this set is a middle-aged man who received an inactivated influenza vaccine. Both conserved end residues are trimmed from each CDR3. Fields, in order: V gene, J gene, CDR3 protein.

v_call: TRBV4-1; j_call: TRBJ2-5; cdr3_aa: ASHPRGEETQY
v_call: TRBV7-2; j_call: TRBJ2-1; cdr3_aa: ASSLSSGRGDEQF
v_call: TRBV6-5; j_call: TRBJ2-1; cdr3_aa: ASSYWTSGGGEQF
v_call: TRBV5-1; j_call: TRBJ2-1; cdr3_aa: ASSLGGQRGNNEQF
v_call: TRBV25-1; j_call: TRBJ2-7; cdr3_aa: ASSEPEDRDYEQY
v_call: TRBV28; j_call: TRBJ2-7; cdr3_aa: ASSVTGVTLSYEQY
v_call: TRBV5-5; j_call: TRBJ2-5; cdr3_aa: ASSQGRRQETQY
v_call: TRBV9; j_call: TRBJ2-5; cdr3_aa: ASSVGRGLAGLYQETQY
v_call: TRBV27; j_call: TRBJ2-7; cdr3_aa: ASSSRASGGYEQY
v_call: TRBV5-4; j_call: TRBJ1-1; cdr3_aa: ASSTRDRGRNTEAF
v_call: TRBV20-1; j_call: TRBJ1-2; cdr3_aa: SAPRPRHYGYT
v_call: TRBV5-1; j_call: TRBJ2-6; cdr3_aa: ASSLQGAQGANVLT
v_call: TRBV5-1; j_call: TRBJ2-1; cdr3_aa: ASSSDSSYNEQF
v_call: TRBV4-3; j_call: TRBJ1-1; cdr3_aa: ASSQDEGTEAF
v_call: TRBV7-9; j_call: TRBJ1-6; cdr3_aa: ASSPRTGTSSPLH
v_call: TRBV27; j_call: TRBJ1-1; cdr3_aa: ASSLAGMNTEAF